The 13 T cell receptor beta chains given below trace back to one sample, sequenced in a study of blood T cell repertoires in COVID-19. Clones were sequenced by immunoSEQ multiplex PCR, and TCRdb holds only the in-frame ones, with some missing. The table includes a few hundred thousand clones, about four fifths detected once. The specimen sequenced was peripheral blood. The receptors derive from a woman aged 80 or over with acute or convalescent COVID-19.

The rearrangement links TRBV5-1 to TRBJ2-1, with 7 bases that match TRBD1. CDR1 is SGHRS, CDR2 YFSETQ, per germline. The CDR3 contains 15 residues. J gave up 4 bases and V 5 bases, and 9 bases lay outside the gene matches. CDR3 sequence: CASRWDSPGYNEQFF. The CDR3 nucleotides read TGCGCCAGCAGGTGGGACAGCCCGGGGTACAATGAGCAGTTCTTC. Full variable domain (remainder filled in from reference TRBV5-1 and TRBJ2-1): KAGVTQTPRYLIKTRGQQVTLSCSPISGHRSVSWYQQTPGQGLQFLFEYFSETQRNKGNFPGRFSGRQFSNSRSEMNVSTLELGDSALYLCASRWDSPGYNEQFFGPGTRLTVL.

V and J are TRBV18 and TRBJ2-1; D possibly corresponds to TRBD2 (5 bases). V was cut by 3 bases and J by 0 bases, with 9 bases left in between. Germline CDR1 KGHSH, CDR2 LQKENI. The CDR3 consists of 15 residues. The CDR3 DNA is TGTGCCAGCTCACCGACGGGGAACTCCTACAATGAGCAGTTCTTC. This codes for CASSPTGNSYNEQFF.

This rearrangement joins TRBV15 to TRBJ2-2; 8 nucleotides agree with TRBD1. Germline V gene data show CDR1 as LNHNV and CDR2 as YYDKDF (reference sequence). J lost 1 base, V lost 3 bases, and 7 bases had no gene match. The CDR3 loop spans 17 amino acids. The CDR3 protein is CATSSLRGQRNTGELFF. In nucleotides, the CDR3 is TGTGCCACCAGCAGTCTCAGGGGGCAAAGGAACACCGGGGAGCTGTTTTTT.

The genes are TRBV6-6 and TRBJ1-6, with D perhaps TRBD1 (5 bases). Trimming left V 3 bases short and J 5 bases short, with 8 bases between. CDR1 and CDR2 (germline): MNHNY, SVGAGI (reference sequence). The CDR3 length is 14 residues. CDR3 sequence reads: CASSYGQDNSPLHF. For the CDR3, the DNA is TGTGCCAGCAGTTATGGACAAGATAATTCACCCCTCCACTTT.

This clone was seen a few times. V gene TRBV28 combines with J gene TRBJ1-2, with TRBD1 matching over 9 bases. The germline V gene encodes CDR1 MDHEN and CDR2 SYDVKM. Losses at the gene ends were 5 bases for V and 8 bases for J; bases not matched to a gene: 18. The CDR3 extends over 17 amino acids. CDR3 in DNA: TGTGCCAGCAGTCCTACAGGGGGACAGGGCGTTAGAAAAGGCTACACCTTC. This codes for CASSPTGGQGVRKGYTF.

This clone appeared a few times. The gene calls are TRBV30 and TRBJ1-1; TRBD1 is a possible D gene (5 bases). This CDR3 region has 14 residues. V was cut by 0 bases and J by 1 base, with 9 bases left in between. CDR1 GTSNPN and CDR2 SVGIG come from the germline V gene (reference sequence). CDR3 nucleotides: TGTGCCTGGAGTGTTAGTCAGGGGAACACTGAAGCTTTCTTT. Its translation is CAWSVSQGNTEAFF.

V gene TRBV12-3 or TRBV12-4 combines with J gene TRBJ1-2; TRBD1 matches at 9 bases. This CDR3 has 13 amino acids. The V and J ends lost 6 bases and 8 bases, in that order; junction bases with no gene match: 7. CDR3 coding DNA: TGTGCCAGCAGCCCAGGACAGGGGATCGGCTACACCTTC. Translated: CASSPGQGIGYTF.

Details on this clone: Possible read error: a much larger clone is one base away. DNA of the CDR3: TGTGCCAGCAGCTTTGACAGGGTGAACACTGAAGCTTTCTTT. This codes for CASSFDRVNTEAFF. The chain has TRBV7-2 and TRBJ1-1; 7 positions match TRBD1. Germline lookup yields CDR1 SGHTA and CDR2 FQGNSA. Trimming removed 3 bases from V and 0 bases from J; junction bases left unmatched: 1. The CDR3 length is 14 residues. The whole variable domain, remainder taken from reference TRBV7-2 and TRBJ1-1, is GAGVSQSPSNKVTEKGKDVELRCDPISGHTALYWYRQSLGQGLEFLIYFQGNSAPDKSGLPSDRFSAERTGGSVSTLTIQRTQQEDSAVYLCASSFDRVNTEAFFGQGTRLTVV.

The chain couples TRBV6-4 to TRBJ1-1; D is unresolved. In germline, CDR1 is MRHNA, CDR2 SNTAGT. Trimming removed 2 bases at V and 8 bases at J, with 12 bases between. This CDR3 comprises 13 residues. The CDR3 region is CASSDPNSAEAFF. The CDR3 DNA reads as TGTGCCAGCAGTGACCCCAACTCCGCGGAAGCTTTCTTT.

The DNA of the CDR3 is TGTGCCAGCAGTACCAGGGGGGCGACGTGGGAGCAGTACTTC. Protein product: CASSTRGATWEQYF. V gene TRBV6-5 combines with J gene TRBJ2-7; D is possibly TRBD1 (7 bases). Trimming removed 5 bases from V and 7 bases from J, with 18 bases in between. This CDR3 has 14 residues. CDR1 MNHEY and CDR2 SVGAGI come from the germline V gene.

The chain employs TRBV19 and TRBJ2-6; 7 nucleotides agree with TRBD1. The J segment lost 0 bases and the V segment lost 7 bases, leaving 9 bases of the junction unmatched. Per the germline V gene, CDR1 is LNHDA and CDR2 is SQIVND (reference sequence). The CDR3 runs to 17 residues. CDR3 loop: CASTRDRFSSGANVLTF. For the CDR3, the DNA is TGTGCCAGTACCCGGGACAGATTTTCCTCTGGGGCCAACGTCCTGACTTTC.

In its sample, this clone was seen a few times. This chain links TRBV7-9 with TRBJ1-2, with D tentatively TRBD1 (6 bases). The CDR3 runs to 14 residues. Deletions cut 0 bases from V and 6 bases from J, with 11 bases between. Germline V gives CDR1 SEHNR, CDR2 FQNEAQ (reference sequence). The CDR3 DNA reads as TGTGCCAGCAGCTTAGCGCAGGGGTGGCATGGCTACACCTTC. This gives the protein CASSLAQGWHGYTF.

The V gene is TRBV10-3, the J gene TRBJ1-6; TRBD1 is a possible D gene (5 bases). Germline V lookup: CDR1 ENHRY, CDR2 SYGVKD. This CDR3 region has 12 residues. V was cut by 2 bases and J by 15 bases, with 11 bases left in between. For the CDR3, the DNA is TGTGCCATCAGTGAGCGGGGGGAGGTCCTCCACTTT. Protein product: CAISERGEVLHF.